Following are 20 T cell receptor beta chains from one sample sequenced in a study of cytotoxic CD8 clonotypes in ibrutinib-treated CLL. Assay: immunoSEQ multiplex PCR; the TCRdb copy retains only in-frame clones and omits some. The profile shows over 100,000 clones, roughly 85% of them singletons. The source was PBMCs, collected after 24 months of ibrutinib treatment. The source of these receptors is a human donor with chronic lymphocytic leukemia.

The chain recombines TRBV6-4 with TRBJ2-2, with D tentatively TRBD1 or TRBD2 (5 bases each). Trimming shortened V by 5 bases and J by 5 bases, and 18 bases separated the two germline ends. This CDR3 is 16 amino acids long. CDR1 is MRHNA and CDR2 is SNTAGT in the germline V gene. In DNA, the CDR3 is TGTGCCAGCAGTCCCTTCTCCGGGACCAATACCGGGGAGCTGTTTTTT. It translates to CASSPFSGTNTGELFF.

This clone is a singleton in its sample. The rearrangement uses TRBV5-4 and TRBJ1-3; unclear D gene. The V end was cut by 0 bases, the J end by 0 bases, with 7 bases between. The CDR3 is 15 amino acids. Germline V gene lookup returns CDR1 SGHNT and CDR2 YYREEE (reference sequence). CDR3 bases: TGTGCCAGCAGCTTGGGCCCCGACTCTGGAAACACCATATATTTT. It specifies CASSLGPDSGNTIYF.

The V and J genes are TRBV5-1 and TRBJ1-2, with unresolved D. The CDR3 covers 14 residues. Germline lookup yields CDR1 SGHRS and CDR2 YFSETQ. Trimming cost V 1 base and J 3 bases, with 10 bases left between them. Here the CDR3 reads CASSLIPGDYGYTF. In DNA, the CDR3 is TGCGCCAGCAGCTTGATCCCCGGAGACTATGGCTACACCTTC. The full variable domain, with the rest looked up from reference TRBV5-1 and TRBJ1-2, is KAGVTQTPRYLIKTRGQQVTLSCSPISGHRSVSWYQQTPGQGLQFLFEYFSETQRNKGNFPGRFSGRQFSNSRSEMNVSTLELGDSALYLCASSLIPGDYGYTFGSGTRLTVV.

The rearrangement uses TRBV14 and TRBJ1-2, with D perhaps TRBD1 (5 bases). V shed 4 bases and J shed 6 bases, with 18 bases lying between them. This CDR3 is 15 amino acids long. From germline, CDR1 is SGHDN and CDR2 FVKESK. This CDR3 is CASSLGPWVFDGYTF. The CDR3 DNA follows: TGTGCCAGCAGCCTGGGACCGTGGGTCTTTGATGGCTACACCTTC.

V usage is TRBV7-9 and J usage is TRBJ2-1, with a weak D call TRBD1 (6 bases). The CDR3 extends over 13 amino acids. Germline CDR1 SEHNR, CDR2 FQNEAQ (reference sequence). V lost 5 bases to trimming and J lost 5 bases, with 10 bases between them. CDR3 sequence reads: CASSLGQHNEQFF. CDR3 in DNA: TGTGCCAGCAGCCTAGGACAGCACAATGAGCAGTTCTTC.

The chain joins TRBV28 to TRBJ2-7; 8 bases are a match to TRBD1. Germline values: CDR1 MDHEN, CDR2 SYDVKM. The CDR3 covers 15 residues. V shed 5 bases and J 6 bases; nucleotides not matched to a gene: 12. The DNA for the CDR3 is TGTGCCAGCAGTGCGATCGGGACAGGCCGTCTCGAGCAGTACTTC. This encodes CASSAIGTGRLEQYF.

V is TRBV6-5 and J is TRBJ1-1; D unresolved. V shed 6 bases and J shed 4 bases, with 9 bases lying between them. There are 12 residues in the CDR3. Looked up from germline, CDR1 is MNHEY and CDR2 is SVGAGI. DNA for the CDR3: TGTGCCAGCAGCAGACGAAGCACTGAAGCTTTCTTT. Its translation is CASSRRSTEAFF.

This chain uses TRBV9 with TRBJ2-7; 9 nucleotides line up with TRBD1. The V and J ends lost 0 bases and 6 bases, in that order; junction bases with no gene match: 7. Germline V gives CDR1 SGDLS, CDR2 YYNGEE. The CDR3 covers 15 residues. The CDR3 sequence is CASSVATTGGSEQYF. The CDR3 DNA follows: TGTGCCAGCAGCGTAGCCACGACAGGGGGAAGCGAGCAGTACTTC.

The chain links TRBV7-2 to TRBJ1-2; 8 bases are shared with TRBD1. V lost 1 base to trimming and J lost 0 bases; unmatched junction nucleotides: 4. Germline V lookup: CDR1 SGHTA, CDR2 FQGNSA. CDR3 size: 16 residues. CDR3 region: CASSLGGTGTNYGYTF. CDR3 in DNA: TGTGCCAGCAGCTTAGGGGGGACAGGTACTAACTATGGCTACACCTTC. Supplemented by reference TRBV7-2 and TRBJ1-2, the full variable domain reads GAGVSQSPSNKVTEKGKDVELRCDPISGHTALYWYRQSLGQGLEFLIYFQGNSAPDKSGLPSDRFSAERTGGSVSTLTIQRTQQEDSAVYLCASSLGGTGTNYGYTFGSGTRLTVV.

J is TRBJ1-6 and V is TRBV28, with D maybe TRBD1 (5 bases). The CDR3 runs 13 residues. Germline V gene sequence: CDR1 MDHEN, CDR2 SYDVKM. V lost 6 bases and J 11 bases, leaving 14 bases between the germline ends. CDR3 nucleotides: TGTGCCAGCAGGGGGGAGTTGGGGGCACCCCTCCACTTT. It encodes CASRGELGAPLHF.

The gene calls are TRBV5-4 and TRBJ1-5; a possible D gene is TRBD1 (5 bases). The V gene lost 0 bases and the J gene lost 6 bases, with 13 bases spanning the gap. CDR3 length equals 15 residues. Germline V CDR1 and CDR2: SGHNT, YYREEE (reference sequence). This CDR3 is CASSLDQGRSQPQHF. CDR3 bases: TGTGCCAGCAGCTTGGATCAGGGAAGAAGTCAGCCCCAGCATTTT.

This clone was counted once. CDR3 bases: TGTGCCAGCAGGAGCCTGTGGGCGAGGCGGAGATCCTACAATGAGCAGTTCTTC. It is translated as CASRSLWARRRSYNEQFF. The chain recombines TRBV21-1 with TRBJ2-1. TRBV21-1 is labeled a pseudogene. This CDR3 is 18 amino acids long.

The chain links TRBV15 to TRBJ1-4; TRBD1 is a possible D gene (6 bases). V lost 5 bases and J lost 7, with 26 bases in between. From germline, CDR1 is LNHNV and CDR2 YYDKDF (reference sequence). This CDR3 spans 18 amino acids. This CDR3 reads CATSARTAVSKLFEKLFF. The DNA for the CDR3 is TGTGCCACCAGCGCACGGACAGCAGTCTCCAAGTTATTTGAAAAACTGTTTTTT.

The chain employs TRBV19 and TRBJ1-2; weak D call: TRBD1 (6 bases). The germline V and J ends were trimmed by 0 bases and 5 bases, with 13 bases remaining between them. This CDR3 spans 15 amino acids. CDR1 and CDR2 (germline): LNHDA, SQIVND (reference sequence). The CDR3 nucleotides read TGTGCCAGTAGTATAGATTTCCGGACAGCTTATGGCTACACCTTC. The encoded protein is CASSIDFRTAYGYTF.

This clone came up once. The rearrangement uses TRBV9 and TRBJ1-1; no clear D gene. CDR1 and CDR2 (germline): SGDLS, YYNGEE. Trimming cost V 0 bases and J 2 bases, with 14 bases left between them. This CDR3 contains 16 residues. As DNA, the CDR3 is TGTGCCAGCAGCGTAGGGGTGGCAGGAGATAACACTGAAGCTTTCTTT. As protein: CASSVGVAGDNTEAFF. The entire variable domain, with the rest obtained from reference TRBV9 and TRBJ1-1, is as follows: DSGVTQTPKHLITATGQRVTLRCSPRSGDLSVYWYQQSLDQGLQFLIQYYNGEERAKGNILERFSAQQFPDLHSELNLSSLELGDSALYFCASSVGVAGDNTEAFFGQGTRLTVV.

This chain joins TRBV19 and TRBJ1-1; tentative D call: TRBD1 (5 bases). The length of the CDR3 is 16 residues. Trimming shortened V by 5 bases and J by 11 bases, and 27 bases separated the two germline ends. Germline V gene data show CDR1 as LNHDA and CDR2 as SQIVND (reference sequence). Written as DNA, the CDR3 is TGTGCCAGTAGTTCAACCCAGACAGCGAAAAGAAGGTATGCTTTCTTT. Translating it yields CASSSTQTAKRRYAFF.

The chain uses TRBV19 and TRBJ2-2; D assignment may be TRBD1 or TRBD2 (5 bases each). Trimming removed 3 bases from V and 6 bases from J, with 11 bases in between. Germline V gene data show CDR1 as LNHDA and CDR2 as SQIVND (reference sequence). The CDR3 covers 14 residues. CDR3: CASSMVVGPGELFF. The CDR3 DNA follows: TGTGCCAGTAGTATGGTGGTGGGACCCGGGGAGCTGTTTTTT. Complete variable domain (other parts from reference TRBV19 and TRBJ2-2): DGGITQSPKYLFRKEGQNVTLSCEQNLNHDAMYWYRQDPGQGLRLIYYSQIVNDFQKGDIAEGYSVSREKKESFPLTVTSAQKNPTAFYLCASSMVVGPGELFFGEGSRLTVL.

The chain combines TRBV4-3 with TRBJ2-1, with D tentatively TRBD2 (5 bases). V lost 0 bases and J lost 5, with 11 bases in between. The germline V gene encodes CDR1 LGHNA and CDR2 YSLEER. CDR3 length equals 15 residues. CDR3 amino acids: CASSQDGRADNEQFF. As DNA, the CDR3 is TGCGCCAGCAGCCAAGATGGGCGGGCTGACAATGAGCAGTTCTTC.

The chain carries TRBV5-1 and TRBJ1-4; tentative D call: TRBD1 (5 bases). V shed 5 bases and J shed 9 bases, with 17 bases lying between them. Germline V gene data show CDR1 as SGHRS and CDR2 as YFSETQ. The CDR3 runs to 14 residues. CDR3 nucleotides: TGCGCCAGCAGTGGGGGATCGCATGGTAAAAAACTGTTTTTT. Protein: CASSGGSHGKKLFF.

Only a few counts were recorded for this clone. The chain uses TRBV4-3 and TRBJ2-7; no firm D call. Germline CDR1 reads LGHNA; CDR2 reads YSLEER. The germline V and J ends were trimmed by 4 bases and 0 bases, with 16 bases remaining between them. The CDR3 totals 16 residues. CDR3 coding DNA: TGCGCCAGCAGCCCTAACGACGTCTTCCTCTCCTACGAGCAGTACTTC. It codes for CASSPNDVFLSYEQYF.